This TCR beta chain was recorded in a study of Ad26.COV2.S vaccination and SARS-CoV-2 variants. Across the whole study: Intramuscular Ad26.COV2.S doses were given once or twice, 56 days apart.

The CDR3 has 13 residues. Germline V CDR1 and CDR2: LNHNV, YYDKDF (reference sequence). Between the trimmed V and J ends, which lost 1 base and 7 bases, there was a span of 11 bases. Only in-frame clones appear in the TCRdb table, and some are missing; sequencing was by immunoSEQ multiplex PCR. The sample shows approximately 500,000 clones, roughly 89% of them seen only once. The treatment was: roughly 19 received Ad26.COV2.S at low or high dose, single or two shots; 5 received placebo; per-sample allocation not given. Samples came from day 63 after the first vaccine or placebo injection. The chain links TRBV15 to TRBJ2-7, with D perhaps matching TRBD1 or TRBD2 (5 bases each). The clonotype comes from a person between 18 and 65 years old who received the Ad26.COV2.S COVID-19 vaccine or a placebo. Sample: peripheral blood, taken in a trial of Ad26.COV2.S vaccine versus placebo. Written as DNA, the CDR3 is TGTGCCACCAGCAGAGGGGGGTTCTCGGAGCAGTACTTC. This translates into CATSRGGFSEQYF.